The 31 T cell receptor beta chains presented below share a single source sample, sequenced in a study of PD-1 and CTLA-4 blockade in melanoma. Here immunoSEQ multiplex PCR was the method, and the copy in TCRdb shows in-frame clones only, minus some. The sample shows about 31,000 clones, less than 95% of them seen only once. This material consisted of CD8+ T cells from peripheral blood, taken from a patient given anti-PD-1 treatment. Receptor source: a human donor with melanoma.

This clone was counted only a few times. CDR3 in amino acids: CASSFRQSTEAFF. CDR3 DNA sequence: TGTGCCAGCAGCTTCCGACAGAGCACTGAAGCTTTCTTT. The chain carries TRBV5-6 and TRBJ1-1; maybe TRBD1 (5 bases). Per germline, CDR1 SGHDT and CDR2 YYEEEE. The V and J ends lost 2 bases and 4 bases respectively, with 9 bases between them. This CDR3 has 13 residues.

CDR3 sequence reads: CASSLGGGSINEQFF. In DNA, the CDR3 is TGTGCCAGCAGCTTAGGCGGGGGGTCTATCAATGAGCAGTTCTTC. The V gene is TRBV7-9, the J gene TRBJ2-1; 8 bases align to TRBD2. The CDR3 loop spans 15 amino acids. The V gene end was trimmed by 1 base and the J gene end by 6 bases; junction bases not matched to a gene: 5. Germline lookup yields CDR1 SEHNR and CDR2 FQNEAQ (reference sequence). Drawing the rest from reference TRBV7-9 and TRBJ2-1, the complete variable domain is DTGVSQNPRHKITKRGQNVTFRCDPISEHNRLYWYRQTLGQGPEFLTYFQNEAQLEKSRLLSDRFSAERPKGSFSTLEIQRTEQGDSAMYLCASSLGGGSINEQFFGPGTRLTVL.

The chain joins TRBV7-8 to TRBJ2-5; 7 bases line up with TRBD2. Germline values: CDR1 SGHVS, CDR2 FQNEAQ. V dropped 1 base and J dropped 0; count of bases not matched to a gene: 5. The CDR3 is 16 residues long. Here the CDR3 reads CASSLVLAAYQETQYF. The CDR3 DNA is TGTGCCAGCAGCTTAGTCCTAGCGGCGTACCAAGAGACCCAGTACTTC. Filled out from reference TRBV7-8 and TRBJ2-5, the complete variable domain reads GAGVSQSPRYKVAKRGQDVALRCDPISGHVSLFWYQQALGQGPEFLTYFQNEAQLDKSGLPSDRFFAERPEGSVSTLKIQRTQQEDSAVYLCASSLVLAAYQETQYFGPGTRLLVL.

The genes are TRBV5-4 and TRBJ2-5, with D tentatively TRBD1 (6 bases). Germline V lookup: CDR1 SGHNT, CDR2 YYREEE (reference sequence). Trimming cost V 1 base and J 4 bases, with 14 bases left between them. This CDR3 contains 15 residues. CDR3 DNA sequence: TGTGCCAGCAGCTTGAAAGGGTTGGGGGCAGAGACCCAGTACTTC. It specifies CASSLKGLGAETQYF.

The genes are TRBV7-9 and TRBJ2-7; D might be TRBD1 or TRBD2, each matching 6 bases. There are 13 residues in the CDR3. V dropped 5 bases and J dropped 7 bases, with 15 bases sitting between them. Per the germline V gene, CDR1 is SEHNR and CDR2 is FQNEAQ (reference sequence). CDR3 region: CASSPAGGREQYF. CDR3 DNA: TGTGCCAGCAGCCCGGCCGGGGGCAGAGAGCAGTACTTC.

The chain carries TRBV10-3 and TRBJ2-3; D is perhaps TRBD1 (6 bases). The V and J ends lost 8 bases and 0 bases respectively, with 9 bases between them. Germline CDR1 is ENHRY and CDR2 is SYGVKD. CDR3 length: 13 amino acids. The CDR3 loop reads CAIGDISTDTQYF. Written as DNA, the CDR3 is TGTGCCATCGGGGACATCAGCACAGATACGCAGTATTTT.

The V call is TRBV3-1 (or the pseudogene TRBV3-2), the J call TRBJ1-1, with D uncertain. The V and J ends lost 1 base and 1 base respectively, with 7 bases between them. Germline V gene data show CDR1 as LGHDT and CDR2 as YNNKEL (reference sequence). The CDR3 loop spans 14 amino acids. CDR3 DNA sequence: TGTGCCAGCAGCCAAGTCTTGGAGAACACTGAAGCTTTCTTT. Its protein is CASSQVLENTEAFF.

This rearrangement joins TRBV11-2 to TRBJ2-7; D is unclear. CDR3 size: 14 residues. Trimming took off 1 base at V and 4 bases at J, with 11 bases between the two ends. The V gene's germline CDR1 is SGHAT and CDR2 FQNNGV. CDR3 residues: CASSLAGQLYEQYF. CDR3 DNA: TGTGCCAGCAGCTTAGCAGGCCAACTTTACGAGCAGTACTTC.

This rearrangement joins TRBV6-5 to TRBJ1-2; D call uncertain. V was shortened by 4 bases and J by 5 bases, with 8 bases between the two germline ends. CDR1 MNHEY and CDR2 SVGAGI come from the germline V gene. This CDR3 has 12 residues. This CDR3 reads CASSSGPYGYTF. DNA for the CDR3: TGTGCCAGCAGTTCCGGACCTTATGGCTACACCTTC.

The J gene is TRBJ2-7, the V gene TRBV10-3; D not certain. Germline assignment: CDR1 ENHRY and CDR2 SYGVKD. The length of the CDR3 is 13 residues. V was trimmed by 0 bases and J by 4 bases, leaving 7 bases between them. CDR3 sequence: CAISESPLYEQYF. The CDR3 DNA reads TGTGCCATCAGTGAGTCCCCTTTATACGAGCAGTACTTC.

The chain employs TRBV2 and TRBJ1-1, with 9 bases fitting TRBD1. J was trimmed by 5 bases and V by 11 bases; bases with no gene match: 9. The CDR3 spans 13 residues. Germline V CDR1 and CDR2: SNHLY, FYNNEI. The CDR3 here is CAGGGTGLTEAFF. The CDR3 DNA is TGTGCCGGGGGGGGGACAGGGTTGACTGAAGCTTTCTTT. The whole variable domain, remainder taken from reference TRBV2 and TRBJ1-1, is EPEVTQTPSHQVTQMGQEVILRCVPISNHLYFYWYRQILGQKVEFLVSFYNNEISEKSEIFDDQFSVERPDGSNFTLKIRSTKLEDSAMYFCAGGGTGLTEAFFGQGTRLTVV.

This clone has just a few counts. V is TRBV5-4 and J is TRBJ1-1, with no clear D. The CDR3 loop spans 13 amino acids. CDR1 is SGHNT and CDR2 is YYREEE in the germline V gene (reference sequence). Trimming took 4 bases from V and 8 from J, leaving 15 bases between them. The CDR3 loop reads CASSRQGTVEAFF. The CDR3 DNA follows: TGTGCCAGCAGCCGCCAAGGAACGGTCGAAGCTTTCTTT.

The rearrangement uses TRBV27 and TRBJ1-2; 9 nucleotides line up with TRBD1. CDR1 and CDR2 from the germline V gene are MNHEY and SMNVEV (reference sequence). This CDR3 has 14 residues. After removal of 6 bases from V and 5 bases from J, the junction contained 7 bases not matched to a gene. The CDR3 sequence is CASREQGAGYGYTF. CDR3 nucleotide sequence: TGTGCCAGCAGGGAACAGGGGGCCGGGTATGGCTACACCTTC.

The chain has TRBV7-9 and TRBJ1-5, with D unclear. CDR1 SEHNR and CDR2 FQNEAQ come from the germline V gene (reference sequence). V lost 1 base to trimming and J lost 4 bases, with 14 bases between them. The CDR3 extends over 16 amino acids. The CDR3 bases are TGTGCCAGCAGCTTAGTCTCCAACTTGGGGAATCAGCCCCAGCATTTT. Translated, it gives CASSLVSNLGNQPQHF.

The chain employs TRBV6-6 and TRBJ1-5; D unclear. The CDR3 sequence is 12 residues long. V lost 0 bases and J lost 7, with 4 bases in between. CDR1 is MNHNY and CDR2 is SVGAGI in the germline V gene (reference sequence). CDR3 DNA: TGTGCCAGCAGTTACTCGAAGCAGCCCCAGCATTTT. It specifies CASSYSKQPQHF.

The table lists this clone with a count of one. The genes are TRBV27 and TRBJ2-5, with 9 bases fitting TRBD2. V lost 6 bases and J lost 5; bases outside the gene matches: 16. CDR3 length equals 17 residues. Per germline, CDR1 MNHEY and CDR2 SMNVEV (reference sequence). CDR3: CASSPLNAAGGPETQYF. CDR3 nucleotide sequence: TGTGCCAGCAGCCCCCTAAATGCGGCGGGAGGGCCGGAGACCCAGTACTTC.

The chain combines TRBV5-1 with TRBJ2-5, with TRBD1 matching over 9 bases. The CDR3 covers 15 residues. The J segment lost 5 bases and the V segment lost 5 bases, leaving 10 bases of the junction unmatched. Germline CDR1 reads SGHRS; CDR2 reads YFSETQ. The CDR3 DNA follows: TGCGCCAGCAGTTTTATGGGGACAGGGCGGGAGACCCAGTACTTC. Translated: CASSFMGTGRETQYF.

This chain connects TRBV28 to TRBJ1-1; 9 bases match TRBD1. This CDR3 is built from 17 residues. The germline V gene has CDR1 MDHEN and CDR2 SYDVKM. The junction had 12 bases not matched to a gene; V was cut back by 2 bases and J by 5 bases. The CDR3 region is CASSLEDRGSRITEAFF. The CDR3 bases are TGTGCCAGCAGTTTAGAAGACAGGGGGTCCAGGATAACTGAAGCTTTCTTT.

This clone showed up just once. The chain has TRBV27 and TRBJ2-7; D possibly uses TRBD1 or TRBD2 (5 bases each). The CDR3 runs 14 residues. Trimming left V 4 bases short and J 5 bases short, with 15 bases between. Germline lookup yields CDR1 MNHEY and CDR2 SMNVEV (reference sequence). This chain's CDR3 is CASSWGRNGNEQYF. The CDR3 region has the DNA TGTGCCAGCAGTTGGGGACGAAATGGAAACGAGCAGTACTTC.

The chain recombines TRBV18 with TRBJ1-2, with D unclear. The germline CDR1 and CDR2 sequences are KGHSH and LQKENI. This CDR3 spans 14 amino acids. Trimming took 3 bases from V and 3 from J, leaving 11 bases between them. In nucleotides, the CDR3 is TGTGCCAGCTCACCCTCCACGGAATACTATGGCTACACCTTC. Its translation: CASSPSTEYYGYTF.

The gene calls are TRBV28 and TRBJ2-1; weak D call: TRBD2 (5 bases). The CDR3 runs to 14 residues. Germline assignment: CDR1 MDHEN and CDR2 SYDVKM. Trimming removed 10 bases from V and 5 bases from J, with 18 bases in between. The CDR3 bases are TGTGCCATCCAGTCGCGAGGGCGGGACAATGAGCAGTTCTTC. Translating gives CAIQSRGRDNEQFF.

This clone has a single count. The chain links TRBV10-2 to TRBJ2-3; D not resolved. V dropped 3 bases and J dropped 3 bases, with 10 bases sitting between them. Germline V lookup: CDR1 WSHSY, CDR2 SAAADI. The CDR3 is 14 amino acids. The CDR3 region is CASSEVTRTDTQYF. The CDR3 DNA reads TGCGCCAGCAGTGAAGTTACTCGGACAGATACGCAGTATTTT.

The gene calls are TRBV10-1 and TRBJ2-1, with a possible D match to TRBD2 (5 bases). V shed 3 bases and J shed 8 bases, with 17 bases lying between them. The V gene's germline CDR1 is WNHNN and CDR2 SYGVQD (reference sequence). This CDR3 is built from 15 residues. The CDR3 DNA reads as TGCGCCAGCAGTGAAGGAGGCGACTACGTGGATGAGCAGTTCTTC. This codes for CASSEGGDYVDEQFF.

This chain joins TRBV29-1 and TRBJ1-2; D ambiguous. V was clipped by 0 bases and J by 4 bases, with 15 bases between them. Germline V CDR1 and CDR2: SQVTM, ANQGSEA. The CDR3 has 15 amino acids. CDR3 in amino acids: CSVEDAPDRPYGYTF. CDR3 coding DNA: TGCAGCGTTGAAGATGCCCCCGACCGACCCTATGGCTACACCTTC.

The chain has TRBV27 and TRBJ1-4, with TRBD1 identical over 7 bases. The CDR3 runs 15 residues. V lost 4 bases to trimming and J lost 5 bases; unmatched junction nucleotides: 7. Germline V lookup: CDR1 MNHEY, CDR2 SMNVEV (reference sequence). The DNA for the CDR3 is TGTGCCAGCAGTTCACCGGGACAGCCCAATGAAAAACTGTTTTTT. Protein product: CASSSPGQPNEKLFF.

Written as DNA, the CDR3 is TGTGCCGTCGGACAGGGGGGTTTCTATAATTCACCCCTCCACTTT. It codes for CAVGQGGFYNSPLHF. The chain joins TRBV19 to TRBJ1-6; 10 nucleotides match TRBD1. The germline gives CDR1 LNHDA, CDR2 SQIVND (reference sequence). The trim removed 11 bases at V and 3 bases at J, leaving 7 bases unmatched. This CDR3 comprises 15 residues.

The V call is TRBV3-1 (or the pseudogene TRBV3-2), the J call TRBJ2-7; 11 bases are shared with TRBD2. The length of the CDR3 is 18 residues. CDR1 and CDR2 (germline): LGHDT, YNNKEL (reference sequence). V trimming: 4 bases; J trimming: 2 bases; junction bases outside the gene matches: 13. Here the CDR3 DNA reads TGTGCCAGCAGCCCCTCTACCTCCACTAGCGGGGGTACCTACGAGCAGTACTTC. Protein sequence: CASSPSTSTSGGTYEQYF.

CDR3 DNA sequence: TGTGCCACGTCGACAGGGACTGGGACCTACAATGAGCAGTTCTTC. Residues: CATSTGTGTYNEQFF. The chain recombines TRBV10-3 with TRBJ2-1, with TRBD1 as a possible D gene (7 bases). This CDR3 is 15 amino acids long. The germline gives CDR1 ENHRY, CDR2 SYGVKD. V was shortened by 10 bases and J by 2 bases, with 18 bases between the two germline ends.

The chain carries TRBV7-9 and TRBJ2-5; 14 bases match TRBD2. This CDR3 is 18 amino acids long. The germline V gene encodes CDR1 SEHNR and CDR2 FQNEAQ (reference sequence). The V segment lost 5 bases and the J segment 5 bases; nucleotides outside the gene matches: 13. Written as DNA, the CDR3 is TGTGCCAGCAGCCCAGGGACTAGCGGGGGCGCCCGGATGGAGACCCAGTACTTC. Amino acids: CASSPGTSGGARMETQYF.

This chain connects TRBV29-1 to TRBJ2-7; TRBD2 matches at 7 bases. Looked up from germline, CDR1 is SQVTM and CDR2 is ANQGSEA. The CDR3 is 14 amino acids. Trimming cost V 1 base and J 4 bases; bases outside gene matches: 7. CDR3 nucleotides: TGCAGCGTTGAAGCGCAAGGGGAGGGTTACGAGCAGTACTTC. It yields the protein CSVEAQGEGYEQYF.

V and J are TRBV7-9 and TRBJ1-1; tentatively, D is TRBD1 (6 bases). The length of the CDR3 is 14 residues. The germline V gene has CDR1 SEHNR and CDR2 FQNEAQ (reference sequence). V shed 4 bases and J shed 5 bases, with 14 bases lying between them. The CDR3 loop reads CASSSRGGVTEAFF. CDR3 DNA: TGTGCCAGCAGCTCCAGGGGAGGGGTTACTGAAGCTTTCTTT.